This T cell receptor beta chain was obtained from a study of T cells after posttransplantation cyclophosphamide. A marrow graft followed busulfan-fludarabine conditioning, with cyclophosphamide on days +3 and +4. CDR1 is KGHSH and CDR2 is LQKENI in the germline V gene. V was trimmed by 1 base and J by 4 bases, leaving 9 bases between them. The CDR3 runs to 14 residues. Here immunoSEQ multiplex PCR was the method, and the copy in TCRdb shows in-frame clones only, minus some. Of about 42,000 clones listed, 90% are singletons. This TCR was sampled from a male patient between 60 and 69 years old who received an allogeneic stem cell transplant from a related donor and was CMV-positive. Some T cells may be the graft donor's. This specimen was PBMCs, taken roughly 59 days after allogeneic stem cell transplant with posttransplant cyclophosphamide. This sequence joins TRBV18 and TRBJ2-3; the D gene is possibly TRBD2 (6 bases). This CDR3 reads CASSPRDFADTQYF. CDR3 in DNA: TGTGCCAGCTCACCACGGGACTTCGCAGATACGCAGTATTTT.